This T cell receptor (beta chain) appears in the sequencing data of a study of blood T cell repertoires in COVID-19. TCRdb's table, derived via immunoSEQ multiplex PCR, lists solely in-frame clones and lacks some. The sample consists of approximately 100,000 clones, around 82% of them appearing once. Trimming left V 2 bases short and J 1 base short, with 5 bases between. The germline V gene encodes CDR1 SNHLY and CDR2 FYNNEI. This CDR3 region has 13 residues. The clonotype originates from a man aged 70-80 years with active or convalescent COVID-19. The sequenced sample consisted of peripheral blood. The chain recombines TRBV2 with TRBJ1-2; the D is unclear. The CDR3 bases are TGTGCCAGCAGTGAAAAGCTTAACTATGGCTACACCTTC. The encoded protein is CASSEKLNYGYTF.